The rows below give T cell receptor beta chains drawn from one sample of a study of regulatory T cells in long-lasting Graves disease. Each CDR3 protein is one row after TCRdb ran MiXCR on the multiplex PCR reads. The sample lists around 400,000 distinct CDR3 sequences, about 21% seen once, with about 13% in the top ten. The starting material was peripheral blood mononuclear cells (PBMCs), obtained when the disease was refractory, from a patient treated with antithyroid drugs. These receptors were obtained from a female donor with Graves disease. Both conserved end residues are part of each CDR3. A D gene is named only where the DNA matches it firmly. Rows give clone size only sometimes, using once, few, many, or a class for an expanded clone.

v_call	d_call	j_call	clone_size	cdr3_aa	cdr3_nt
TRBV4-1	NA	TRBJ1-5	NA	CASSQVLTQMGQPQHF	TGCGCCAGCAGCCAAGTCCTAACCCAGATGGGCCAGCCCCAGCATTTT
TRBV28	NA	TRBJ1-2	many	CASSLGTGRSYGYTF	TGTGCCAGCAGTTTAGGAACCGGACGGAGCTATGGCTACACCTTC
TRBV5-1	NA	TRBJ2-2	many	CASSLDRVVTGELFF	TGCGCCAGCAGCTTGGACAGGGTAGTCACCGGGGAGCTGTTTTTT
TRBV19	TRBD2	TRBJ2-5	few	CAKGRRAGGPNLETQYF	TGTGCCAAGGGCCGGCGAGCGGGAGGGCCTAATTTAGAGACCCAGTACTTC
TRBV4-2	NA	TRBJ1-5	NA	CASSQDGPQHF	TGTGCCAGCAGCCAAGATGGGCCCCAGCATTTT
TRBV7-2	TRBD2	TRBJ2-7	NA	CASSLQREGYEQYF	TGTGCCAGCAGCCTACAGCGGGAGGGCTACGAGCAGTACTTC
TRBV30	NA	TRBJ1-1	NA	CAWSQPGGRLNTEAFF	TGTGCCTGGAGCCAACCGGGGGGGCGATTGAACACTGAAGCTTTCTTT
TRBV7-8	TRBD2	TRBJ2-5	many	CASSQTSGRPETQYF	TGTGCCAGCAGCCAGACTAGCGGGAGGCCTGAGACCCAGTACTTC
TRBV6-2/TRBV6-3	TRBD1	TRBJ1-5	many	CASSLDRGNQPQHF	TGTGCCAGCAGTTTAGACAGGGGCAATCAGCCCCAGCATTTT
TRBV28	NA	TRBJ1-3	few	CATTLAYNSGNTIYF	TGTGCCACCACCCTGGCTTATAACTCTGGAAACACCATATATTTT
TRBV19	TRBD1	TRBJ2-1	NA	CASSMTGGRAHNEQFF	TGTGCCAGTAGTATGACAGGGGGAAGGGCTCACAATGAGCAGTTCTTC
TRBV5-4	NA	TRBJ2-5	NA	CASSLASLVETQYF	TGTGCCAGCAGCTTGGCCTCGCTAGTAGAGACCCAGTACTTC
TRBV28	NA	TRBJ1-5	many	CASSDLGGPQHF	TGTGCCAGCAGTGACCTAGGGGGGCCCCAGCATTTT
TRBV9	NA	TRBJ2-2	few	CASSISGSNTGELFF	TGTGCCAGCAGCATTTCAGGGTCCAACACCGGGGAGCTGTTTTTT
TRBV5-1	TRBD2	TRBJ2-5	NA	CASSLGRTSGLKETQYF	TGCGCCAGCAGCTTGGGTAGGACTAGCGGGTTAAAAGAGACCCAGTACTTC
TRBV10-3	NA	TRBJ1-2	many	CAISDGIDYGYTF	TGTGCCATCAGTGACGGGATCGACTATGGCTACACCTTC
TRBV19	NA	TRBJ2-7	many	CASKKVAGFQVYEQYF	TGTGCCAGTAAGAAAGTCGCGGGGTTTCAAGTTTACGAGCAGTACTTC
TRBV28	TRBD1	TRBJ1-5	many	CASSDDRANQPQHF	TGTGCCAGCAGTGACGACAGGGCCAATCAGCCCCAGCATTTT